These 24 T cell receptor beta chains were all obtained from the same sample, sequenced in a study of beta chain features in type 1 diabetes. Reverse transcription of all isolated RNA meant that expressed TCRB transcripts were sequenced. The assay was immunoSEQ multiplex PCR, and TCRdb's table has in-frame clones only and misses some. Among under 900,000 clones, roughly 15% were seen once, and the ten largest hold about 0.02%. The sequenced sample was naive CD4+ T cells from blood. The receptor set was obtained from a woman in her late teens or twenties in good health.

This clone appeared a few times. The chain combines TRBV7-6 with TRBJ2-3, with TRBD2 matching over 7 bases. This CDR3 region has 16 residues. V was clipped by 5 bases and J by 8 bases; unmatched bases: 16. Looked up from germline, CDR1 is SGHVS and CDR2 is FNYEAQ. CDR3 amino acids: CASSLPPAGVIGTQYF. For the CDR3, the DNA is TGTGCCAGCAGCCTACCTCCTGCGGGAGTTATAGGTACGCAGTATTTT.

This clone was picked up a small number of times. The CDR3 nucleotides are TGTGCCAGCAGTATTCGACGGGACTACGAGCAGTACTTC. It codes for CASSIRRDYEQYF. V and J are TRBV6-5 and TRBJ2-7; the D gene is possibly TRBD2 (5 bases). The CDR3 covers 13 residues. Trimming removed 5 bases at V and 3 bases at J, with 11 bases between. Germline V CDR1 and CDR2: MNHEY, SVGAGI.

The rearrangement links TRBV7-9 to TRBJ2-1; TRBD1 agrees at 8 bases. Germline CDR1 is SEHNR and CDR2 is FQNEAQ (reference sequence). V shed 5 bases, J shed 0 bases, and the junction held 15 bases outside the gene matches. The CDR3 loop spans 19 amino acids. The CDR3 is CASSEGRTGTQSSYNEQFF. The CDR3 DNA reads TGTGCCAGCAGCGAGGGCAGGACAGGGACTCAAAGCTCCTACAATGAGCAGTTCTTC.

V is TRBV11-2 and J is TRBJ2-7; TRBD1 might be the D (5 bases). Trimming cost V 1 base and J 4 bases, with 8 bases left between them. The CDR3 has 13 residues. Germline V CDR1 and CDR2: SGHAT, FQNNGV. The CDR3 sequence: CASSLGGRYEQYF. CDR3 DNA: TGTGCCAGCAGCTTAGGGGGCAGGTACGAGCAGTACTTC. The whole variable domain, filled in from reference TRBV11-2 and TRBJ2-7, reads EAGVAQSPRYKIIEKRQSVAFWCNPISGHATLYWYQQILGQGPKLLIQFQNNGVVDDSQLPKDRFSAERLKGVDSTLKIQPAKLEDSAVYLCASSLGGRYEQYFGPGTRLTVT.

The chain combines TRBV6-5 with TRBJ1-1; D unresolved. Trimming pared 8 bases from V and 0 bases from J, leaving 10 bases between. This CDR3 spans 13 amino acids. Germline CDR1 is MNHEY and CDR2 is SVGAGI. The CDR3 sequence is CASGILMNTEAFF. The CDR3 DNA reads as TGTGCCAGCGGGATCTTGATGAACACTGAAGCTTTCTTT.

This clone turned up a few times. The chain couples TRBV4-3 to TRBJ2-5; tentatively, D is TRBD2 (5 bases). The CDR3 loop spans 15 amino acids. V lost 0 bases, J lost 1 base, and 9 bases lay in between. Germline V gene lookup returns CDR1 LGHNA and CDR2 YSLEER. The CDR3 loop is CASSQDYSGQETQYF. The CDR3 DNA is TGCGCCAGCAGCCAAGATTACAGCGGCCAAGAGACCCAGTACTTC.

CDR3 in DNA: TGTGCCAGTAAACCAGCCGGGACTAGTAACAATGAGCAGTTCTTC. This gives the protein CASKPAGTSNNEQFF. This sequence joins TRBV19 and TRBJ2-1; 8 bases are a match to TRBD2. J gave up 5 bases and V 7 bases, and 10 bases lay outside the gene matches. CDR1 is LNHDA and CDR2 is SQIVND in the germline V gene (reference sequence). The CDR3 extends over 15 amino acids.

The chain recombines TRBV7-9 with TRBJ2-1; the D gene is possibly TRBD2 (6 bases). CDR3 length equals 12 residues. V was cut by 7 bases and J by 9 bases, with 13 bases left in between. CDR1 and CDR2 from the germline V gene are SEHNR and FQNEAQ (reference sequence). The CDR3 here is CASNSPGSEQFF. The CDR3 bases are TGTGCCAGCAACTCTCCCGGGAGTGAGCAGTTCTTC.

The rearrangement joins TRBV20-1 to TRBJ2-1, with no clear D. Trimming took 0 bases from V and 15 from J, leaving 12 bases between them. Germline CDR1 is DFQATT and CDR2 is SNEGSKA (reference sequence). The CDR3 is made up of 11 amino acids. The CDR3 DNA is TGCAGTGCTAGAGAGGGCCTCCCCAGGTTCTTC. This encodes CSAREGLPRFF.

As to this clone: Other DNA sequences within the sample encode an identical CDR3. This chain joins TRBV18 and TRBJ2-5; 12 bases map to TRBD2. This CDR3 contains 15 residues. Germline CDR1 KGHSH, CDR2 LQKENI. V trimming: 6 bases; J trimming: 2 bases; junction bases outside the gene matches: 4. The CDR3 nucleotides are TGTGCCAGCTCCCCCACTAGCGGGAGGCAAGAGACCCAGTACTTC. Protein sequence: CASSPTSGRQETQYF.

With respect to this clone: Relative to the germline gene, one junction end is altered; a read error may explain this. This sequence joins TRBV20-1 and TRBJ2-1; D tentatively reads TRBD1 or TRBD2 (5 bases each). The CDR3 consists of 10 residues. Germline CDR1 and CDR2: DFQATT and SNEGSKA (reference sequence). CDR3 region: CSASGDHGVF. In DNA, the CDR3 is TGCAGTGCTAGTGGGGACCATGGGGTCTTC.

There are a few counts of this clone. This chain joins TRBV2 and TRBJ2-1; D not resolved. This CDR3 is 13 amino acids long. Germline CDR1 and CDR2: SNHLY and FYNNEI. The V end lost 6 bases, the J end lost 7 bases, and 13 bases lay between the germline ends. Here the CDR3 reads CASRGSRPNEQFF. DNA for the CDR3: TGTGCCAGCAGGGGATCTAGACCGAATGAGCAGTTCTTC.

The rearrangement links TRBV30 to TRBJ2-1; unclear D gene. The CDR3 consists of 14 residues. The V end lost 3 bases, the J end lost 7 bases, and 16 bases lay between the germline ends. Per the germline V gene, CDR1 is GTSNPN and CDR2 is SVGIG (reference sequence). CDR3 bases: TGTGCCTGGAGCATGGGCGGTTCTGGAAATGAGCAGTTCTTC. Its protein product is CAWSMGGSGNEQFF.

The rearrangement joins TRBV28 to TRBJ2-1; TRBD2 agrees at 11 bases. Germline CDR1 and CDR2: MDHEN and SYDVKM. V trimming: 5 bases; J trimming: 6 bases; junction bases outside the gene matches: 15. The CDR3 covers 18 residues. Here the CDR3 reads CASSPRMGVLAGVNEQFF. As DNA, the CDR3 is TGTGCCAGCAGTCCGCGAATGGGCGTACTAGCGGGAGTCAATGAGCAGTTCTTC.

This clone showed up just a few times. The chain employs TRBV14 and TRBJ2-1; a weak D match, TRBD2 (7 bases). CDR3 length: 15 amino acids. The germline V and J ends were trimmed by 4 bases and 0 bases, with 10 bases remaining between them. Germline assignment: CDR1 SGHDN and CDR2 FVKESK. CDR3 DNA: TGTGCCAGCAGCCGGGCGGGGGCCTCCTACAATGAGCAGTTCTTC. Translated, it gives CASSRAGASYNEQFF. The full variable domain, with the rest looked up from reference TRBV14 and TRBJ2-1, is EAGVTQFPSHSVIEKGQTVTLRCDPISGHDNLYWYRRVMGKEIKFLLHFVKESKQDESGMPNNRFLAERTGGTYSTLKVQPAELEDSGVYFCASSRAGASYNEQFFGPGTRLTVL.

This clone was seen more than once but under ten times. In DNA, the CDR3 is TGTGCCAGCAGCTCCGGACCCTATCAGCCCCAGCATTTT. Its translation: CASSSGPYQPQHF. V usage is TRBV7-6 and J usage is TRBJ1-5; no clear D gene. V lost 4 bases and J lost 5, with 9 bases in between. This CDR3 has 13 residues. Germline V lookup: CDR1 SGHVS, CDR2 FNYEAQ.

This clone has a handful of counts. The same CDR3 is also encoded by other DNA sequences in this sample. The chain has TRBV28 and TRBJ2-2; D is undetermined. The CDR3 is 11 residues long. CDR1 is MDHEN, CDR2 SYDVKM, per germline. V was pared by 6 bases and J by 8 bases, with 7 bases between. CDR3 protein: CASSRSGELFF. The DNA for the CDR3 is TGTGCCAGCAGCCGGAGTGGGGAGCTGTTTTTT.

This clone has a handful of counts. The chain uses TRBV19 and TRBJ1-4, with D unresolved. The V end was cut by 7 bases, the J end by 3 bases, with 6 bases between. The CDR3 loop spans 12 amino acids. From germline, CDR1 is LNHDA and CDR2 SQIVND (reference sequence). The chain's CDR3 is CASTHPNEKLFF. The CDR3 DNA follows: TGTGCCAGTACACATCCTAATGAAAAACTGTTTTTT.

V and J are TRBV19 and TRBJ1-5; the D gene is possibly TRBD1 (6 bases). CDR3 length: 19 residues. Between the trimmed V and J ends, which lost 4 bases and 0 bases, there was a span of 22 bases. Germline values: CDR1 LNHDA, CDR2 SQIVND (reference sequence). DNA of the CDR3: TGTGCCAGTAGTAACTCTGGCGGGACACCCACCTATAGCAATCAGCCCCAGCATTTT. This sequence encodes CASSNSGGTPTYSNQPQHF. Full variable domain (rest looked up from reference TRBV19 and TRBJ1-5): DGGITQSPKYLFRKEGQNVTLSCEQNLNHDAMYWYRQDPGQGLRLIYYSQIVNDFQKGDIAEGYSVSREKKESFPLTVTSAQKNPTAFYLCASSNSGGTPTYSNQPQHFGDGTRLSIL.

This CDR3 reads CAISEEVVTYEQYF. The CDR3 DNA sequence: TGTGCCATCAGTGAGGAGGTAGTGACCTACGAGCAGTACTTC. This sequence joins TRBV10-3 and TRBJ2-7; D gene ambiguous. This CDR3 spans 14 amino acids. Per the germline V gene, CDR1 is ENHRY and CDR2 is SYGVKD. V gave up 2 bases and J gave up 2 bases, with 10 bases separating them.

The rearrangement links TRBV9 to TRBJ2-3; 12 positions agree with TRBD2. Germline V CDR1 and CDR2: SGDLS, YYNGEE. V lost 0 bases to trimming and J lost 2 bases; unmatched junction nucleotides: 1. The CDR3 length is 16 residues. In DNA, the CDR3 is TGTGCCAGCAGCGTAGGGACTAGCGGGATCACAGATACGCAGTATTTT. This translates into CASSVGTSGITDTQYF.

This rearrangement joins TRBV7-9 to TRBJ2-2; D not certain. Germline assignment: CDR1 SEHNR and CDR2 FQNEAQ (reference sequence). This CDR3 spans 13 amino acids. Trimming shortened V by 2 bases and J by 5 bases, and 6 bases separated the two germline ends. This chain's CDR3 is CASSLLVTGELFF. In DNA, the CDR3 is TGTGCCAGCAGCTTATTGGTAACCGGGGAGCTGTTTTTT.

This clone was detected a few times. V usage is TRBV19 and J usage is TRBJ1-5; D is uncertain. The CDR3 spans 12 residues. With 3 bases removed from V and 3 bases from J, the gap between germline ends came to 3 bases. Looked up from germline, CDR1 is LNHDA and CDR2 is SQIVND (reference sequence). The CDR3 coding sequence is TGTGCCAGTAGTATTAACAATCAGCCCCAGCATTTT. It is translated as CASSINNQPQHF.

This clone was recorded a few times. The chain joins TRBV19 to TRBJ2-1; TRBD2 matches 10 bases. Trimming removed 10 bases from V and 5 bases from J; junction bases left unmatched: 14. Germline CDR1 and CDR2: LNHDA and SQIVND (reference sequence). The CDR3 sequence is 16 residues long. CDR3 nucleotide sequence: TGTGCCACCAAAAACTATGCTAGCGGGAGAAACAATGAGCAGTTCTTC. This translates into CATKNYASGRNNEQFF.